This entry lists 18 T cell receptor beta chains sequenced from one sample in a study of blood T cell repertoires in COVID-19 (dated by TCRdb to the early 2020s). The library was prepared using the immunoSEQ multiplex PCR assay. TCRdb stores this immuneACCESS table with in-frame sequences only. Part of the clones is absent; in the studies checked, under half of the shortfall reflects unresolved V genes, and no reason is known for the rest. For this sample there are some 300,000 clones; around 90% appear just once. 6.3% of the sample goes to the ten largest clones. Specimen: peripheral blood. These receptors all come from a woman in her forties or fifties with COVID-19, enrolled during active disease.

The rearrangement links TRBV6-6 to TRBJ1-2; D gene ambiguous. Trimming removed 2 bases at V and 5 bases at J, with 9 bases between. The CDR3 sequence is 13 residues long. From germline, CDR1 is MNHNY and CDR2 SVGAGI (reference sequence). The CDR3 bases are TGTGCCAGCAGTTACGCCTTGGAGTATGGCTACACCTTC. Its protein product is CASSYALEYGYTF.

This clone has a single count. This rearrangement joins TRBV9 to TRBJ2-5, with 9 positions matching TRBD2. J was trimmed by 4 bases and V by 0 bases; bases with no gene match: 4. The CDR3 has 15 residues. Germline values: CDR1 SGDLS, CDR2 YYNGEE. CDR3 coding DNA: TGTGCCAGCAGCGTAGGCGGGAGGGGGGCAGAGACCCAGTACTTC. Translating gives CASSVGGRGAETQYF.

This rearrangement joins TRBV6-5 to TRBJ2-5; weak D call: TRBD1 (5 bases). This CDR3 is built from 15 residues. V was cut by 0 bases and J by 5 bases, with 13 bases left in between. CDR1 is MNHEY, CDR2 SVGAGI, per germline. CDR3 sequence: CASSYSPQGVETQYF. The CDR3 nucleotides are TGTGCCAGCAGTTACTCGCCCCAAGGGGTGGAGACCCAGTACTTC.

The chain recombines TRBV11-2 with TRBJ2-6; D is possibly TRBD2 (6 bases). Per germline, CDR1 SGHAT and CDR2 FQNNGV. V lost 4 bases and J lost 7, with 14 bases in between. There are 15 residues in the CDR3. The CDR3, as DNA: TGTGCCAGCAGCTCGAGGCGGGATACAGCCAACGTCCTGACTTTC. This sequence encodes CASSSRRDTANVLTF.

The chain has TRBV19 and TRBJ2-4; 9 bases fit TRBD1. Germline loops: CDR1 LNHDA, CDR2 SQIVND (reference sequence). The CDR3 is made up of 14 amino acids. J was trimmed by 3 bases and V by 10 bases; bases with no gene match: 7. CDR3 sequence reads: CATDRGYNKNIQYF. The CDR3 region has the DNA TGTGCCACCGACAGGGGGTATAACAAAAACATTCAGTACTTC.

The chain is built from TRBV12-5 and TRBJ1-6; D gene uncertain. The CDR3 length is 14 residues. Germline assignment: CDR1 LGHNT and CDR2 FRNRAP. Trimming took off 0 bases at V and 10 bases at J, with 10 bases between the two ends. CDR3 residues: CASGLVGTYSPLHF. CDR3 sequence (DNA): TGTGCTAGTGGTTTGGTGGGCACGTACTCACCCCTCCACTTT.

CDR3 region: CASSVTGDSPLHF. Written as DNA, the CDR3 is TGTGCCAGCAGTGTAACAGGGGATTCACCCCTCCACTTT. The gene calls are TRBV25-1 and TRBJ1-6; 7 nucleotides align to TRBD1. The CDR3 is 13 residues long. Germline V gene lookup returns CDR1 MGHDK and CDR2 SYGVNS. With 4 bases clipped from V and 8 bases from J, the junction kept 2 bases outside the gene matches.

The gene calls are TRBV3-1 (or the pseudogene TRBV3-2) and TRBJ2-1; D is unresolved. The CDR3 is 17 residues long. CDR1 is LGHDT, CDR2 YNNKEL, per germline (reference sequence). Trimming pared 0 bases from V and 0 bases from J, leaving 12 bases between. The CDR3 loop is CASSQDRVLSSYNEQFF. The CDR3 DNA reads TGTGCCAGCAGCCAAGATCGGGTTTTGAGCTCCTACAATGAGCAGTTCTTC.

The chain employs TRBV9 and TRBJ2-3; 10 nucleotides agree with TRBD1. Germline assignment: CDR1 SGDLS and CDR2 YYNGEE. This CDR3 region has 16 residues. V was clipped by 4 bases and J by 2 bases; unmatched bases: 7. The CDR3 loop reads CASSRRTGGLTDTQYF. The CDR3 coding sequence is TGTGCCAGCAGCCGAAGGACAGGGGGACTCACAGATACGCAGTATTTT.

This clone was recorded only once. This chain joins TRBV29-1 and TRBJ1-4; D gene ambiguous. Deletions cut 7 bases from V and 0 bases from J, with 6 bases between. The CDR3 contains 12 residues. Germline values: CDR1 SQVTM, CDR2 ANQGSEA. In DNA, the CDR3 is TGCAGCGCGCAGGCAACTAATGAAAAACTGTTTTTT. This encodes CSAQATNEKLFF.

V gene TRBV7-9 combines with J gene TRBJ2-7; D not certain. V lost 5 bases to trimming and J lost 3 bases, with 11 bases between them. The CDR3 has 13 residues. Germline-derived CDR1 and CDR2 are SEHNR and FQNEAQ (reference sequence). CDR3 DNA sequence: TGTGCCAGCAGCGCCTTAGCAGTCTACGAGCAGTACTTC. Protein: CASSALAVYEQYF.

V usage is TRBV2 and J usage is TRBJ2-7; 12 bases map to TRBD2. This CDR3 region has 15 residues. Germline V CDR1 and CDR2: SNHLY, FYNNEI. Losses at the gene ends were 7 bases for V and 5 bases for J; bases not matched to a gene: 9. The CDR3 is CASTEPTSGSHEQYF. CDR3 sequence (DNA): TGTGCCAGCACCGAGCCGACTAGCGGGAGCCACGAGCAGTACTTC. The full variable domain, rest sourced from reference TRBV2 and TRBJ2-7, is EPEVTQTPSHQVTQMGQEVILRCVPISNHLYFYWYRQILGQKVEFLVSFYNNEISEKSEIFDDQFSVERPDGSNFTLKIRSTKLEDSAMYFCASTEPTSGSHEQYFGPGTRLTVT.

The rearrangement joins TRBV6-5 to TRBJ2-7; 7 bases are shared with TRBD1. The length of the CDR3 is 14 residues. V shed 9 bases, J shed 0 bases, and the junction held 8 bases outside the gene matches. CDR1 and CDR2 (germline): MNHEY, SVGAGI. This CDR3 is CASKTGTDSYEQYF. As DNA, the CDR3 is TGTGCCAGTAAAACCGGGACAGACTCCTACGAGCAGTACTTC.

This rearrangement joins TRBV2 to TRBJ2-7; tentatively, D is TRBD1 (6 bases). The CDR3 is made up of 18 amino acids. Trimming took off 1 base at V and 12 bases at J, with 31 bases between the two ends. The germline V gene has CDR1 SNHLY and CDR2 FYNNEI. DNA for the CDR3: TGTGCCAGCAGTGAAGTCCCTTCAGGGGTCGGCCTAACGAGCACCTCGTACTTC. Its protein product is CASSEVPSGVGLTSTSYF.

CDR3 coding DNA: TGTGCCAGCAGCTTAGGACTAGCGGGAGGGCTGAGCTCCTACAATGAGCAGTTCTTC. Its protein is CASSLGLAGGLSSYNEQFF. V usage is TRBV7-2 and J usage is TRBJ2-1; 14 bases line up with TRBD2. The length of the CDR3 is 19 residues. CDR1 and CDR2 from the germline V gene are SGHTA and FQGNSA. V trimming: 1 base; J trimming: 0 bases; junction bases outside the gene matches: 5.

This clone appeared a single time. The CDR3 sequence is CSVEGLAGGDYEQYF. The CDR3 bases are TGCAGCGTGGAGGGACTAGCGGGAGGGGACTACGAGCAGTACTTC. This chain joins TRBV29-1 and TRBJ2-7; 16 bases agree with TRBD2. The CDR3 runs 15 residues. V dropped 6 bases and J dropped 3; count of bases not matched to a gene: 5. The germline V gene has CDR1 SQVTM and CDR2 ANQGSEA.

The V gene is TRBV24-1, the J gene TRBJ1-1, with D unresolved. Germline V gene sequence: CDR1 KGHDR, CDR2 SFDVKD. V was pared by 0 bases and J by 1 base, with 8 bases between. The CDR3 extends over 15 amino acids. CDR3 protein: CATSDLQRGNTEAFF. In nucleotides, the CDR3 is TGTGCCACCAGTGATTTGCAACGGGGGAACACTGAAGCTTTCTTT.

This rearrangement joins TRBV5-1 to TRBJ2-7; D is uncertain. Germline CDR1 is SGHRS and CDR2 is YFSETQ. CDR3 length: 14 amino acids. Trimming pared 0 bases from V and 2 bases from J, leaving 9 bases between. In DNA, the CDR3 is TGCGCCAGCAGCTTGGCCACGGGTCCCTACGAGCAGTACTTC. This gives the protein CASSLATGPYEQYF.